Shown below are 23 T cell receptor beta chains from a single sample sequenced in a study of cytomegalovirus exposure and HLA in healthy donors. The PCR had 60 Vbeta and 13 Jbeta primers. The repertoire was sequenced with immunoSEQ multiplex PCR; TCRdb's copy has only in-frame clones and lacks some. The sample consists of approximately 140,000 clones, roughly 83% of them appearing once. Source material: PBMCs. The receptor source for this set is a man between 35 and 55 years old in good health and CMV-seropositive.

The chain has TRBV30 and TRBJ2-1; possible D gene TRBD1, 5 bases. The ends were cut back, 5 bases at V and 0 bases at J, with 5 bases in the middle. The CDR3 totals 12 residues. Germline V lookup: CDR1 GTSNPN, CDR2 SVGIG (reference sequence). This CDR3 is CAWDSSYNEQFF. The CDR3 region has the DNA TGTGCCTGGGACAGCTCCTACAATGAGCAGTTCTTC.

This chain links TRBV30 with TRBJ1-5, with 8 bases aligning to TRBD1. The germline CDR1 and CDR2 sequences are GTSNPN and SVGIG (reference sequence). The V and J ends lost 4 bases and 6 bases, in that order; junction bases with no gene match: 14. The CDR3 extends over 16 amino acids. The CDR3 sequence: CAWMEGSAGGFQPQHF. CDR3 DNA: TGTGCCTGGATGGAAGGGTCTGCAGGGGGCTTTCAGCCCCAGCATTTT.

CDR3: CATRTPGTEAFF. The CDR3, as DNA: TGTGCCACAAGGACCCCGGGAACTGAAGCTTTCTTT. The chain uses TRBV11-1 and TRBJ1-1; D not certain. The CDR3 sequence is 12 residues long. V was shortened by 10 bases and J by 5 bases, with 14 bases between the two germline ends. CDR1 is SGHAT, CDR2 FQDESV, per germline (reference sequence). Combining the CDR3 with reference TRBV11-1 and TRBJ1-1 gives the whole variable domain EAEVAQSPRYKITEKSQAVAFWCDPISGHATLYWYRQILGQGPELLVQFQDESVVDDSQLPKDRFSAERLKGVDSTLKIQPAELGDSAMYLCATRTPGTEAFFGQGTRLTVV.

The chain recombines TRBV27 with TRBJ2-7; possible D gene TRBD1, 6 bases. Germline V gene lookup returns CDR1 MNHEY and CDR2 SMNVEV (reference sequence). The CDR3 is 15 residues long. The ends were cut back, 6 bases at V and 0 bases at J, with 15 bases in the middle. The CDR3 DNA reads TGTGCCAGCAGCTTCAGGGGCCCAAGCTCCTACGAGCAGTACTTC. It specifies CASSFRGPSSYEQYF.

Notes on this clone: Its ends do not fully match the called genes, so a read error is possible. The chain employs TRBV7-9 and TRBJ2-7, with TRBD1 as a possible D gene (6 bases). This CDR3 spans 14 amino acids. Per germline, CDR1 SEHNR and CDR2 FQNEAQ (reference sequence). The DNA of the CDR3 is TGTTCCAGCAGCTCAAGAACAGGGCCCGGGGAGCAGTACTTC. Its protein is CSSSSRTGPGEQYF.

The chain carries TRBV7-3 and TRBJ1-2; D gene unclear. CDR1 is SGHTA, CDR2 FQGTGA, per germline. The CDR3 has 14 amino acids. V shed 2 bases and J shed 5 bases, with 12 bases lying between them. The CDR3 nucleotides read TGTGCCAGCAGCTTAGAAGCGGTCGGGTATGGCTACACCTTC. This codes for CASSLEAVGYGYTF.

The J gene is TRBJ1-4, the V gene TRBV6-5; TRBD1 matches 8 bases. The CDR3 totals 14 residues. From germline, CDR1 is MNHEY and CDR2 SVGAGI. Trimming cost V 5 bases and J 5 bases; bases outside gene matches: 4. CDR3 sequence (DNA): TGTGCCAGCAGTAGGTGGGACAGGAATGAAAAACTGTTTTTT. This codes for CASSRWDRNEKLFF.

This rearrangement joins TRBV11-2 to TRBJ2-7; 9 bases align to TRBD2. Germline values: CDR1 SGHAT, CDR2 FQNNGV. This CDR3 region has 14 residues. Trimming took 1 base from V and 2 from J; bases not matched to a gene: 0. CDR3 in DNA: TGTGCCAGCAGCTTAGGACTAGCGGCCTACGAGCAGTACTTC. Residues: CASSLGLAAYEQYF.

The chain links TRBV4-1 to TRBJ1-1, with a possible D match to TRBD1 (6 bases). V lost 3 bases and J lost 0, with 8 bases in between. The CDR3 sequence is 14 residues long. Germline loops: CDR1 MGHRA, CDR2 YSYEKL. The CDR3 protein is CASSHRGMNTEAFF. The DNA of the CDR3 is TGCGCCAGCAGCCACAGGGGAATGAACACTGAAGCTTTCTTT.

This chain joins TRBV25-1 and TRBJ1-1, with D possibly matching TRBD1 (6 bases). Trimming removed 1 base from V and 0 bases from J, with 15 bases in between. Germline V gene lookup returns CDR1 MGHDK and CDR2 SYGVNS. There are 17 residues in the CDR3. This CDR3 is CASSESNRVGMNTEAFF. CDR3 sequence (DNA): TGTGCCAGCAGTGAATCTAACAGGGTAGGGATGAACACTGAAGCTTTCTTT.

The chain carries TRBV5-1 and TRBJ2-3; 13 bases line up with TRBD2. The CDR3 runs 18 residues. With V trimmed by 4 bases and J by 4 bases, 12 bases remained unmatched. Germline V lookup: CDR1 SGHRS, CDR2 YFSETQ. DNA of the CDR3: TGCGCCAGCAGCCTAGCGACTAGCGGGGGGATTGGGGCAGATACGCAGTATTTT. This sequence encodes CASSLATSGGIGADTQYF.

The chain is built from TRBV4-1 and TRBJ1-2, with D maybe TRBD1 (6 bases). CDR3 size: 15 residues. Looked up from germline, CDR1 is MGHRA and CDR2 is YSYEKL. V gave up 1 base and J gave up 0 bases, with 9 bases separating them. The CDR3 DNA sequence: TGCGCCAGCAGCCAAGGGACAGTAGCTAACTATGGCTACACCTTC. This gives the protein CASSQGTVANYGYTF.

J is TRBJ2-3 and V is TRBV5-1, with 9 bases identical to TRBD2. The CDR3 runs to 15 residues. V was clipped by 0 bases and J by 2 bases; unmatched bases: 1. Germline CDR1 is SGHRS and CDR2 is YFSETQ. CDR3 residues: CASSLERGDTDTQYF. The CDR3 nucleotides read TGCGCCAGCAGCTTGGAGCGGGGGGACACAGATACGCAGTATTTT.

The rearrangement uses TRBV11-2 and TRBJ2-1, with TRBD2 identical over 9 bases. The CDR3 runs 19 residues. V was pared by 4 bases and J by 4 bases, with 17 bases of the junction left unmatched. Germline V gene lookup returns CDR1 SGHAT and CDR2 FQNNGV. The CDR3 reads CASSSLGRLAGHRYNEQFF. CDR3 bases: TGTGCCAGCAGCTCCCTGGGGAGGCTAGCGGGACACAGGTACAATGAGCAGTTCTTC.

The genes are TRBV9 and TRBJ1-2; tentatively, D is TRBD1 (6 bases). Looked up from germline, CDR1 is SGDLS and CDR2 is YYNGEE. The CDR3 totals 13 residues. Trimming stripped 4 bases from V and 6 bases from J, with 13 bases between. Here the CDR3 DNA reads TGTGCCAGCAGCTCCTCGGGGGGCCATGGCTACACCTTC. Translation: CASSSSGGHGYTF. The variable domain in full, completed from reference TRBV9 and TRBJ1-2, reads DSGVTQTPKHLITATGQRVTLRCSPRSGDLSVYWYQQSLDQGLQFLIQYYNGEERAKGNILERFSAQQFPDLHSELNLSSLELGDSALYFCASSSSGGHGYTFGSGTRLTVV.

V is TRBV19 and J is TRBJ1-2; maybe TRBD1 (6 bases). The germline V gene has CDR1 LNHDA and CDR2 SQIVND (reference sequence). With 4 bases removed from V and 7 bases from J, the gap between germline ends came to 19 bases. CDR3 length equals 15 residues. Here the CDR3 DNA reads TGTGCCAGTAGTACCCCACCAACAGGGATCGGTGGCTACACCTTC. Its translation: CASSTPPTGIGGYTF. The full variable domain, rest sourced from reference TRBV19 and TRBJ1-2, is DGGITQSPKYLFRKEGQNVTLSCEQNLNHDAMYWYRQDPGQGLRLIYYSQIVNDFQKGDIAEGYSVSREKKESFPLTVTSAQKNPTAFYLCASSTPPTGIGGYTFGSGTRLTVV.

The rearrangement links TRBV4-3 to TRBJ2-7; D gene ambiguous. Germline-derived CDR1 and CDR2 are LGHNA and YSLEER. The CDR3 sequence is 14 residues long. V lost 3 bases and J 2 bases, leaving 11 bases between the germline ends. The CDR3 loop is CASSQNYVTYEQYF. CDR3 bases: TGCGCCAGCAGCCAGAACTACGTTACCTACGAGCAGTACTTC.

The chain recombines TRBV2 with TRBJ2-7, with a tentative D call TRBD1 (6 bases). V lost 4 bases, J lost 4 bases, and 17 bases lay in between. Germline assignment: CDR1 SNHLY and CDR2 FYNNEI. There are 15 residues in the CDR3. CDR3 amino acids: CASSAGTPSFYEQYF. In DNA form, the CDR3 reads TGTGCCAGCAGTGCCGGGACACCTTCCTTTTACGAGCAGTACTTC.

J is TRBJ1-1 and V is TRBV29-1; D call uncertain. CDR3 length equals 11 residues. Trimming pared 4 bases from V and 8 bases from J, leaving 11 bases between. The germline V gene encodes CDR1 SQVTM and CDR2 ANQGSEA. CDR3 region: CSVGEASEAFF. The CDR3 DNA reads as TGCAGCGTTGGTGAGGCCTCGGAAGCTTTCTTT.

The J gene is TRBJ2-3, the V gene TRBV7-9; 10 nucleotides agree with TRBD2. The germline gives CDR1 SEHNR, CDR2 FQNEAQ (reference sequence). The CDR3 spans 17 residues. The ends lost 5 bases at V and 2 bases at J; junction bases unmatched: 10. This CDR3 reads CASSGMIAGGNTDTQYF. CDR3 DNA sequence: TGTGCCAGCAGCGGAATGATAGCGGGGGGCAACACAGATACGCAGTATTTT.

The CDR3, as DNA: TGTGCCAGCAGCTTATCGAATTTGGGGGCCGTGGACACTGAAGCTTTCTTT. Amino acids: CASSLSNLGAVDTEAFF. The rearrangement links TRBV7-8 to TRBJ1-1; a weak D match, TRBD1 (6 bases). Trimming removed 2 bases from V and 3 bases from J, with 19 bases in between. Germline V gene sequence: CDR1 SGHVS, CDR2 FQNEAQ. The CDR3 contains 17 residues.

CDR3 nucleotides: TGTGCCATCAGTGATTGGACAGGGGATAATGGCTTTCGGGAGACCCAGTACTTC. Protein sequence: CAISDWTGDNGFRETQYF. V usage is TRBV10-3 and J usage is TRBJ2-5, with TRBD1 matching 9 bases. The CDR3 totals 18 residues. With 3 bases clipped from V and 5 bases from J, the junction kept 16 bases outside the gene matches. The germline V gene has CDR1 ENHRY and CDR2 SYGVKD.

The chain combines TRBV18 with TRBJ1-5; perhaps TRBD1 as D (5 bases). Germline-derived CDR1 and CDR2 are KGHSH and LQKENI. The V end lost 1 base, the J end lost 5 bases, and 12 bases lay between the germline ends. The CDR3 loop spans 15 amino acids. This chain's CDR3 is CASSPRPDKYQPQHF. The CDR3 DNA follows: TGTGCCAGCTCACCACGGCCGGACAAGTATCAGCCCCAGCATTTT.